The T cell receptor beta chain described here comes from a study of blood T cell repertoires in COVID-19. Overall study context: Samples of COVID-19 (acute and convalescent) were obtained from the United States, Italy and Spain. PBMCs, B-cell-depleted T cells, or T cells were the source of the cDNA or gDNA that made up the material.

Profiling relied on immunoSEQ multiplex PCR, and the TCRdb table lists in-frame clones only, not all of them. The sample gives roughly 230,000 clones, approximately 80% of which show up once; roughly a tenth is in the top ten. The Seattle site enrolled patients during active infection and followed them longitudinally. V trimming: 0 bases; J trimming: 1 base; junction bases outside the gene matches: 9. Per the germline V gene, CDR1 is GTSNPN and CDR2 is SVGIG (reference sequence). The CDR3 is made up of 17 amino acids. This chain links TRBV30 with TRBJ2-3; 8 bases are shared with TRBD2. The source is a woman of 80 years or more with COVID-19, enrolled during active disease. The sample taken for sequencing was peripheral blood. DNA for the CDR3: TGTGCCTGGAGTGTCGGGGGGGCCCGCCTAGGCACAGATACGCAGTATTTT. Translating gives CAWSVGGARLGTDTQYF.